The rows below give T cell receptor beta chains drawn from one sample of a study of shared clonotypes between healthy human individuals. Generated by immunoSEQ multiplex PCR, the TCRdb table keeps only in-frame clones and is missing some. This sample has roughly 2 million clones, with less than 95% found just once. The sequenced sample consisted of naive CD8+ T cells sorted from blood. Receptors originate from a man aged 18 to 30 in good health. Both conserved end residues are part of each CDR3. Each record gives: J gene, V gene, clone size, D gene, CDR3 DNA, CDR3 protein. D genes are given only for firm matches. Rows give clone size only sometimes, using once, few, many, or a class for an expanded clone.

TRBJ2-7 TRBV7-3 once NA TGTGCCAGCAGCTTGGGTTTAGGGCTCGAGCAGTACTTC CASSLGLGLEQYF
TRBJ2-2 TRBV5-4 NA NA TGTGCCAGCAGCTTTCAGGGTTCCGGGGAGCTGTTTTTT CASSFQGSGELFF
TRBJ2-7 TRBV4-3 NA TRBD2 TGCGCCAGCAGCCAGGCTAGCGGCTACGAGCAGTACTTC CASSQASGYEQYF
TRBJ2-7 TRBV27 NA TRBD1 TGTGCCAGCAGTGGGGGACAGGTCTCCGAGCAGTACTTC CASSGGQVSEQYF
TRBJ2-7 TRBV19 few NA TGTGCCAGTAGTATATTTGACCACGAGCAGTACTTC CASSIFDHEQYF
TRBJ2-3 TRBV28 NA NA TGTGCCAGCAGTCTAACAGCGACCCCTCCCACAGATACGCAGTATTTT CASSLTATPPTDTQYF
TRBJ2-7 TRBV10-2 NA TRBD1 TGCGCCAGCAGTGAGGGACAGGGGGAGTACTTC CASSEGQGEYF
TRBJ1-5 TRBV7-2 NA TRBD1 TGTGCCAGCAGCCCGACAGGGGGAAACAATCAGCCCCAGCATTTT CASSPTGGNNQPQHF
TRBJ2-5 TRBV4-2 NA TRBD2 TGTGCCAGCAGCCACCGACTAGCGGGAGAGGGAGAGACCCAGTACTTC CASSHRLAGEGETQYF
TRBJ2-5 TRBV6-5 NA TRBD2 TGTGCCAGCAGTTACTCACTAGCGGGAACGGCAGAGACCCAGTACTTC CASSYSLAGTAETQYF
TRBJ1-3 TRBV27 NA NA TGTGCCAGCAGTTTTGGAGGGACTGGAAACACCATATATTTT CASSFGGTGNTIYF
TRBJ2-3 TRBV29-1 once NA TGCAGCGTTGAAGATTTGTGGGTCACAGATACGCAGTATTTT CSVEDLWVTDTQYF
TRBJ2-7 TRBV19 NA NA TGTGCCAGTAGTATCTTCGGAGGGGGCCCCTACGAGCAGTACTTC CASSIFGGGPYEQYF
TRBJ2-7 TRBV9 NA NA TGTGCCAGCAGCGTATATCCAGGCTACGAGCAGTACTTC CASSVYPGYEQYF
TRBJ1-1 TRBV9 NA NA TGTGCCAGCAGCGGCCCAGGGATGACTGAAGCTTTCTTT CASSGPGMTEAFF
TRBJ2-2 TRBV7-9 NA NA TGTGCCAGCAGCTTAGGTCTAGATAACACCGGGGAGCTGTTTTTT CASSLGLDNTGELFF
TRBJ2-3 TRBV4-2 NA TRBD1 TGTGCCAGCAGCCAAGAGGAGACAGGGCTCACAGATACGCAGTATTTT CASSQEETGLTDTQYF
TRBJ2-7 TRBV7-9 NA NA TGTGCCAGCAGCTTAGCACCCGACAGCTCCTACGAGCAGTACTTC CASSLAPDSSYEQYF
TRBJ1-6 TRBV27 NA TRBD1 TGTGCCAGCAGTCCCACGGGACAGAATAATTCACCCCTCCACTTT CASSPTGQNNSPLHF
TRBJ2-3 TRBV9 NA NA TGTGCCAGCAGCGCCGACGGGGCTAGCACAGATACGCAGTATTTT CASSADGASTDTQYF
TRBJ2-3 TRBV13 NA NA TGTGCCAGCAGCTCTCTGGACCTATCAGGAGATACGCAGTATTTT CASSSLDLSGDTQYF
TRBJ2-2 TRBV10-3 NA NA TGTGCCATCCAGGGCCCGAACACCGGGGAGCTGTTTTTT CAIQGPNTGELFF
TRBJ2-7 TRBV15 NA NA TGTGCCACCAGCAGAGATCTGGGCTACGAGCAGTACTTC CATSRDLGYEQYF
TRBJ2-7 TRBV4-1 NA NA TGCGCCAGCAGCCAAGAGCAAGGGACCTACGAGCAGTACTTC CASSQEQGTYEQYF
TRBJ2-7 TRBV5-4 NA NA TGTGCCAGCAGCTGGGGGGCAGGAGCCGAGCAGTACTTC CASSWGAGAEQYF
TRBJ1-4 TRBV4-3 NA NA TGCGCCAGCAGCCAAGACAGTAGAAATGAAAAACTGTTTTTT CASSQDSRNEKLFF
TRBJ1-1 TRBV28 NA TRBD1 TGTGCCAGCAGTTTGACAGGGGAGAACACTGAAGCTTTCTTT CASSLTGENTEAFF
TRBJ1-4 TRBV29-1 NA NA TGCAGCGTTCAGACACCCGGGACCCAGGAAAAACTGTTTTTT CSVQTPGTQEKLFF
TRBJ1-2 TRBV6-5 NA NA TGTGCCAGCAGTTACGCGGAGGGGGACTATGGCTACACCTTC CASSYAEGDYGYTF
TRBJ1-1 TRBV27 few NA TGTGCCAGCAGTTTAGAGGGATTGATGAACACTGAAGCTTTCTTT CASSLEGLMNTEAFF
TRBJ1-2 TRBV9 NA NA TGTGCCAGCAGCGCCCGGGACGGGACGTATGGCTACACCTTC CASSARDGTYGYTF
TRBJ1-1 TRBV6-6 NA NA TGTGCCAGCAGTTCTCGACAGCCTGAAGCTTTCTTT CASSSRQPEAFF
TRBJ1-1 TRBV7-2 NA NA TGTGCCAGCAGCTTAGCGACCCCTAGTTACACTGAAGCTTTCTTT CASSLATPSYTEAFF
TRBJ1-2 TRBV5-6 NA NA TGTGCCAGCAGCTTCACACAGGCTAACTATGGCTACACCTTC CASSFTQANYGYTF
TRBJ2-1 TRBV9 NA TRBD2 TGTGCCAGCAGTGAACAAGAAACTAGCGGGACTTACAATGAGCAGTTCTTC CASSEQETSGTYNEQFF
TRBJ2-7 TRBV30 NA TRBD2 TGTGCCTGGAGTCCTTTCGGGGGGGGCTGGTCCTACGAGCAGTACTTC CAWSPFGGGWSYEQYF
TRBJ1-2 TRBV7-2 NA NA TGTGCCAGCAGCTTAGCTGTCGATGGCTACACCTTC CASSLAVDGYTF
TRBJ1-4 TRBV11-2 NA NA TGTGCCAGCAGCTTCGACAGCCGAGACATACTGTTTTTT CASSFDSRDILFF